This TCR beta chain stems from a study of cytomegalovirus exposure and HLA in healthy donors. Across the whole study: A data release that came early held around 85 million unique TCRs from HLA-typed donors.

Overall study findings and caveats: TCR beta chains numbering 164 were designated cytomegalovirus-associated. A later analysis associated roughly 15,000 TCR beta sequences with HLA alleles at a 0.05 false discovery rate. A later analysis reported that several of the most significant clusters appeared to be linked to common viral pathogens, among them Epstein-Barr virus.

The PCR employed 60 Vbeta primers together with 13 Jbeta primers. Sequencing was performed with immunoSEQ multiplex PCR; in TCRdb, only in-frame clones are kept and a portion is missing. The sample shows roughly 120,000 clones, approximately 80% of them seen only once. Comments on this clone: Its specificity is not known.

The length of the CDR3 is 15 residues. Germline CDR1 WNHNN, CDR2 SYGVQD (reference sequence). V lost 2 bases and J lost 8, with 16 bases in between. Sequencing was carried out using PBMCs. The TCR was taken from a human donor in good health. The rearrangement joins TRBV10-1 to TRBJ2-1; a weak D match, TRBD1 (6 bases). CDR3 bases: TGCGCCAGCAGTGAGGGGGGCACCCGGGGCGATGAGCAGTTCTTC. Its translation is CASSEGGTRGDEQFF.